This T cell receptor (beta chain) was identified in a study of blood T cell repertoires in COVID-19. Study background: Acute-phase and convalescent COVID-19 samples originated in the United States, Italy and Spain. The cDNA or gDNA used as material had been derived from T cells, B-cell-depleted T cells, or PBMCs.

The ends were cut back, 5 bases at V and 5 bases at J, with 10 bases in the middle. This CDR3 is 13 amino acids long. The germline V gene has CDR1 LNHDA and CDR2 SQIVND (reference sequence). Original analysis: Using reference gene primer amplification, nucleated cell counts were estimated. Assay: immunoSEQ multiplex PCR; the TCRdb copy retains only in-frame clones and omits some. V and J calls and clone size follow that table, whereas D and trimming were derived from the DNA. Among 200,000 to 300,000 clones listed, just under 85% were seen once. This receptor was obtained from a woman aged 55-75 years with active or convalescent COVID-19. Sequencing was done on a sample of peripheral blood. The V call is TRBV19, the J call TRBJ1-5; unclear D gene. CDR3 bases: TGTGCCAGTAGTGAGGGTTCCTATCAGCCCCAGCATTTT. Its protein is CASSEGSYQPQHF. The complete variable domain, with remaining parts taken from reference TRBV19 and TRBJ1-5, reads DGGITQSPKYLFRKEGQNVTLSCEQNLNHDAMYWYRQDPGQGLRLIYYSQIVNDFQKGDIAEGYSVSREKKESFPLTVTSAQKNPTAFYLCASSEGSYQPQHFGDGTRLSIL.